This TCR beta chain was captured by sequencing in a study of blood T cell repertoires in COVID-19. Background on the study: Samples representing acute and convalescent COVID-19 were sourced from the United States, Italy and Spain. T cells, B-cell-depleted T cells, or PBMCs supplied cDNA or gDNA.

Original processing notes: Nucleated cell number was recorded as an estimate derived from reference gene primer amplification. The protocol was immunoSEQ multiplex PCR, while the TCRdb copy is restricted to in-frame clones and leaves out a portion. Clone size and V and J calls were adopted from that table, with D and trimming inferred from the DNA. The table shows around 140,000 clones, with roughly 88% occurring only once. This sequence originates from a man aged 50-60 years with acute or convalescent COVID-19. The specimen sequenced was peripheral blood.

The chain's CDR3 is CASSYSLRVNTEAFF. The CDR3 DNA reads as TGTGCCAGCAGTTACTCCCTCAGGGTGAACACTGAAGCTTTCTTT. V gene TRBV6-5 combines with J gene TRBJ1-1; the D gene is possibly TRBD1 (5 bases). This CDR3 region has 15 residues. V was pared by 0 bases and J by 0 bases, with 8 bases between. Germline V lookup: CDR1 MNHEY, CDR2 SVGAGI.